This TCR beta chain was sequenced for a study of cytomegalovirus exposure and HLA in healthy donors. Across the whole study: It was reported in a later analysis that the 100 to 150 validation repertoires used the same platform as the approximately 670 first-cohort repertoires. Overall study findings and caveats: It was reported that the classifier diagnosed cytomegalovirus status with high specificity and sensitivity in both the original and validation cohorts. Rare sequences made up most TCRs, while some public TCRs were found in many donors.

Details on this clone: The antigen remains undetermined.

J gave up 0 bases and V 2 bases, and 2 bases lay outside the gene matches. This CDR3 has 15 residues. CDR1 is MDHEN and CDR2 is SYDVKM in the germline V gene. Sequencing used immunoSEQ multiplex PCR; TCRdb keeps in-frame clones, though not all of them. The sample holds approximately 120,000 clones; roughly 89% are singletons and the top ten take 0.95% to 1.3%. The sequencing input was PBMCs. The V gene is TRBV28, the J gene TRBJ2-7, with 9 nucleotides matching TRBD2. The clonotype was recovered from a woman younger than 35 in good health and CMV-seronegative. DNA for the CDR3: TGTGCCAGCAGTTTACCTAGCGGGGCCTCCTACGAGCAGTACTTC. It translates to CASSLPSGASYEQYF.